Shown below are 29 T cell receptor beta chains from a single sample sequenced in a study of glioma-infiltrating T cells after dendritic cell vaccination. Sequenced by immunoSEQ multiplex PCR; TCRdb stores in-frame clones only, minus some. The sample has 55,000 to 75,000 clones; roughly four fifths are singletons. This sample's time point: after dendritic cell vaccination, including at tumor progression/relapse. The sample was blood, taken after dendritic cell vaccination. Every receptor here comes from a human donor with glioblastoma.

This clone was recorded only once. The chain carries TRBV7-9 and TRBJ1-2; D unclear. Germline V CDR1 and CDR2: SEHNR, FQNEAQ (reference sequence). The CDR3 has 12 amino acids. The V end was cut by 2 bases, the J end by 8 bases, with 9 bases between. The CDR3 nucleotides are TGTGCCAGCAGCTTACCGGGATTGGGCTACACCTTC. This translates into CASSLPGLGYTF.

The gene calls are TRBV11-2 and TRBJ2-5, with 7 bases fitting TRBD2. CDR1 and CDR2 from the germline V gene are SGHAT and FQNNGV. CDR3 length: 13 residues. V gave up 3 bases and J gave up 5 bases; unmatched junction bases: 3. CDR3 nucleotides: TGTGCCAGCAGCTTTCACGGGAGGGAGACCCAGTACTTC. Its protein product is CASSFHGRETQYF.

This chain links TRBV5-1 with TRBJ1-1; D remains unclear. This CDR3 contains 15 residues. Trimming cost V 1 base and J 2 bases, with 12 bases left between them. Germline-derived CDR1 and CDR2 are SGHRS and YFSETQ. The CDR3 protein is CASSLTSGFNTEAFF. The CDR3 nucleotides read TGCGCCAGCAGCTTGACCTCTGGCTTTAACACTGAAGCTTTCTTT.

This chain connects TRBV2 to TRBJ1-5; D is possibly TRBD1 (5 bases). V shed 3 bases and J shed 7 bases, with 7 bases lying between them. The CDR3 consists of 12 residues. Germline CDR1 and CDR2: SNHLY and FYNNEI. The CDR3 loop reads CASSDRAQPQHF. In DNA form, the CDR3 reads TGTGCCAGCAGTGACAGGGCACAGCCCCAGCATTTT.

The chain recombines TRBV25-1 with TRBJ2-2; TRBD2 might be the D (5 bases). Germline V CDR1 and CDR2: MGHDK, SYGVNS. The CDR3 runs to 16 residues. Trimming stripped 11 bases from V and 2 bases from J, with 21 bases between. The CDR3: CAAQGRGLHNTGELFF. Here the CDR3 DNA reads TGTGCCGCCCAAGGGAGAGGACTCCATAACACCGGGGAGCTGTTTTTT.

The chain recombines TRBV18 with TRBJ1-1; 7 nucleotides agree with TRBD1. CDR3 length equals 13 residues. Trimming removed 2 bases from V and 5 bases from J; junction bases left unmatched: 2. Per the germline V gene, CDR1 is KGHSH and CDR2 is LQKENI. The CDR3 DNA sequence: TGTGCCAGCTCACCAGACAGGGATACTGAAGCTTTCTTT. This sequence encodes CASSPDRDTEAFF.

This clone was counted a single time. V usage is TRBV11-3 and J usage is TRBJ2-7; D perhaps matches TRBD1 (6 bases). V dropped 5 bases and J dropped 2 bases, with 10 bases sitting between them. The CDR3 is made up of 13 amino acids. CDR1 SGHNT and CDR2 YENEEA come from the germline V gene. The DNA for the CDR3 is TGTGCCAGCAGCCGGGACACAACCTACGAGCAGTACTTC. This sequence encodes CASSRDTTYEQYF.

The chain uses TRBV7-8 and TRBJ1-1, with 7 bases lining up with TRBD1. The CDR3 runs to 14 residues. CDR1 is SGHVS, CDR2 FQNEAQ, per germline. The trim removed 6 bases at V and 0 bases at J, leaving 4 bases unmatched. CDR3 amino acids: CASREGQLNTEAFF. The CDR3 coding sequence is TGTGCCAGCAGAGAGGGACAGCTGAACACTGAAGCTTTCTTT.

In this sample, this clone turned up many times. This chain connects TRBV10-3 to TRBJ1-4; 9 nucleotides line up with TRBD1. The CDR3 consists of 15 residues. Germline assignment: CDR1 ENHRY and CDR2 SYGVKD. V lost 6 bases and J lost 8; bases outside the gene matches: 10. This chain's CDR3 is CAISQTTGGNEKLFF. The DNA for the CDR3 is TGTGCCATCAGCCAAACGACAGGGGGGAACGAAAAACTGTTTTTT.

V usage is TRBV6-6 and J usage is TRBJ1-2, with a tentative D call TRBD1 (5 bases). The CDR3 has 13 amino acids. The germline gives CDR1 MNHNY, CDR2 SVGAGI (reference sequence). Trimming cost V 9 bases and J 8 bases, with 19 bases left between them. As DNA, the CDR3 is TGTGCCAGTTCTCAGGGAGGGGAACGGGGCTACACCTTC. Amino acids: CASSQGGERGYTF.

The rearrangement uses TRBV19 and TRBJ2-5; D possibly corresponds to TRBD2 (7 bases). CDR1 is LNHDA and CDR2 is SQIVND in the germline V gene (reference sequence). V lost 7 bases and J 1 base, leaving 13 bases between the germline ends. This CDR3 is built from 14 residues. This CDR3 is CASNFGGLQETQYF. CDR3 nucleotides: TGTGCCAGTAATTTCGGGGGGCTCCAAGAGACCCAGTACTTC.

This chain links TRBV7-3 with TRBJ2-5, with 10 bases lining up with TRBD2. Germline CDR1 and CDR2: SGHTA and FQGTGA. The CDR3 totals 16 residues. Trimming removed 5 bases from V and 5 bases from J; junction bases left unmatched: 11. CDR3 nucleotides: TGTGCCAGCAGCCCATCTAGCGGGGGTGGCCAGGAGACCCAGTACTTC. Its protein product is CASSPSSGGGQETQYF.

The chain uses TRBV7-2 and TRBJ1-2; TRBD1 is a possible D gene (5 bases). Germline lookup yields CDR1 SGHTA and CDR2 FQGNSA. V shed 1 base and J shed 2 bases, with 11 bases lying between them. The CDR3 is made up of 15 amino acids. The CDR3 DNA follows: TGTGCCAGCAGCTTAGAGGCGCAGGGAAACTATGGCTACACCTTC. This encodes CASSLEAQGNYGYTF. Looking up the rest from reference TRBV7-2 and TRBJ1-2 gives the full variable domain: GAGVSQSPSNKVTEKGKDVELRCDPISGHTALYWYRQSLGQGLEFLIYFQGNSAPDKSGLPSDRFSAERTGGSVSTLTIQRTQQEDSAVYLCASSLEAQGNYGYTFGSGTRLTVV.

This clone was counted only a few times. V gene TRBV25-1 combines with J gene TRBJ2-7; 7 nucleotides agree with TRBD1. This CDR3 contains 14 residues. Germline-derived CDR1 and CDR2 are MGHDK and SYGVNS. V shed 1 base and J 3 bases; nucleotides not matched to a gene: 3. CDR3: CASSEFGQDYEQYF. As DNA, the CDR3 is TGTGCCAGCAGTGAATTCGGACAGGACTACGAGCAGTACTTC.

This clone was counted a single time. The chain links TRBV11-2 to TRBJ2-7, with D possibly matching TRBD2 (6 bases). The CDR3 spans 13 residues. Germline assignment: CDR1 SGHAT and CDR2 FQNNGV. V lost 2 bases and J lost 7, with 12 bases in between. The CDR3 DNA is TGTGCCAGCAGCTTACTACCGGGGGTGGAGCAGTACTTC. Translation gives CASSLLPGVEQYF.

The table lists this clone with a few counts. A far larger clone differs by one base, so this is likely a read error. This chain joins TRBV7-9 and TRBJ2-7; 7 bases align to TRBD1. The CDR3 runs to 15 residues. In germline, CDR1 is SEHNR, CDR2 FQNEAQ (reference sequence). Trimming cost V 8 bases and J 3 bases; bases outside gene matches: 13. As DNA, the CDR3 is TGTGCCAGCTACTCGAATACCAGGGGGAACTACGAGCAGTACTTC. Protein product: CASYSNTRGNYEQYF.

This clone was detected only a few times. The rearrangement links TRBV9 to TRBJ1-2, with 7 nucleotides matching TRBD1. J was trimmed by 0 bases and V by 1 base; bases with no gene match: 6. From germline, CDR1 is SGDLS and CDR2 YYNGEE. The CDR3 has 16 residues. The CDR3 here is CASSVKDRRSNYGYTF. In DNA form, the CDR3 reads TGTGCCAGCAGCGTAAAGGACAGGCGATCTAACTATGGCTACACCTTC.

This clone was counted between two and nine times. The V call is TRBV11-3, the J call TRBJ2-5; maybe TRBD1 (5 bases). The germline V and J ends were trimmed by 5 bases and 4 bases, with 11 bases remaining between them. CDR1 and CDR2 from the germline V gene are SGHNT and YENEEA. The CDR3 covers 13 residues. Here the CDR3 reads CASSPSQGETQYF. As DNA, the CDR3 is TGTGCCAGCAGCCCAAGCCAGGGAGAGACCCAGTACTTC. The variable domain in full, completed from reference TRBV11-3 and TRBJ2-5, reads EAGVVQSPRYKIIEKKQPVAFWCNPISGHNTLYWYLQNLGQGPELLIRYENEEAVDDSQLPKDRFSAERLKGVDSTLKIQPAELGDSAVYLCASSPSQGETQYFGPGTRLLVL.

The V call is TRBV2, the J call TRBJ1-2; TRBD1 matches at 10 bases. The CDR3 is 14 residues long. The V segment lost 7 bases and the J segment 4 bases; nucleotides outside the gene matches: 6. The V gene's germline CDR1 is SNHLY and CDR2 FYNNEI. The CDR3 here is CASITGQGSYGYTF. CDR3 bases: TGTGCCAGCATCACGGGACAGGGGAGCTATGGCTACACCTTC.

This chain links TRBV9 with TRBJ2-2; TRBD1 might be the D (6 bases). CDR1 SGDLS and CDR2 YYNGEE come from the germline V gene. V dropped 5 bases and J dropped 6 bases, with 14 bases sitting between them. This CDR3 is 14 amino acids long. CDR3 protein: CASRTGGGAGELFF. As DNA, the CDR3 is TGTGCCAGCAGGACTGGTGGGGGCGCCGGGGAGCTGTTTTTT.

The chain has TRBV4-2 and TRBJ2-1, with 9 positions matching TRBD2. The V gene's germline CDR1 is LGHNA and CDR2 YNFKEQ. CDR3 size: 18 residues. The junction had 9 bases not matched to a gene; V was cut back by 0 bases and J by 3 bases. The CDR3 DNA is TGTGCCAGCAGCCAAGACCCGATCTCAGCGGGGGGCTACAATGAGCAGTTCTTC. Its translation: CASSQDPISAGGYNEQFF.

The V and J genes are TRBV5-4 and TRBJ2-3, with unresolved D. CDR3 length: 13 amino acids. V lost 9 bases and J lost 3, with 14 bases in between. CDR1 and CDR2 from the germline V gene are SGHNT and YYREEE (reference sequence). The chain's CDR3 is CAIGYPRTDTQYF. The CDR3 DNA reads TGTGCCATCGGTTACCCGAGGACAGATACGCAGTATTTT.

As concerns this clone: At one end, the junction sequence differs from germline, possibly due to a read error. The chain uses TRBV27 and TRBJ2-2; a possible D gene is TRBD2 (6 bases). The CDR3 consists of 14 residues. CDR1 is MNHEY and CDR2 is SMNVEV in the germline V gene (reference sequence). CDR3 coding DNA: TGTGCCAGCAGTTTAATGGGAAACACCGGGGGGCTGTTTTTT. Translation gives CASSLMGNTGGLFF.

The chain joins TRBV5-4 to TRBJ1-2; the D is unclear. Trimming stripped 4 bases from V and 4 bases from J, with 11 bases between. The CDR3 has 13 amino acids. The germline V gene has CDR1 SGHNT and CDR2 YYREEE (reference sequence). The CDR3: CASSEHRGYGYTF. The CDR3 DNA reads TGTGCCAGCAGCGAACACCGAGGCTATGGCTACACCTTC. The full variable domain, its missing parts supplied by reference TRBV5-4 and TRBJ1-2, is ETGVTQSPTHLIKTRGQQVTLRCSSQSGHNTVSWYQQALGQGPQFIFQYYREEENGRGNFPPRFSGLQFPNYSSELNVNALELDDSALYLCASSEHRGYGYTFGSGTRLTVV.

The chain employs TRBV11-3 and TRBJ1-2; unclear D gene. CDR1 SGHNT and CDR2 YENEEA come from the germline V gene. V was shortened by 5 bases and J by 5 bases, with 12 bases between the two germline ends. The CDR3 consists of 13 residues. The CDR3 sequence: CASSPASGYGYTF. CDR3 nucleotide sequence: TGTGCCAGCAGCCCAGCCTCCGGGTATGGCTACACCTTC.

The chain carries TRBV7-9 and TRBJ2-1; D is ambiguous. Trimming shortened V by 6 bases and J by 4 bases, and 7 bases separated the two germline ends. Germline CDR1 and CDR2: SEHNR and FQNEAQ (reference sequence). The CDR3 covers 12 residues. CDR3 DNA: TGTGCCAGCAGTCAGGATTACAATGAGCAGTTCTTC. It is translated as CASSQDYNEQFF.

This rearrangement joins TRBV30 to TRBJ1-6; 9 positions match TRBD1. The germline CDR1 and CDR2 sequences are GTSNPN and SVGIG (reference sequence). This CDR3 is built from 14 residues. With V trimmed by 2 bases and J by 9 bases, 5 bases remained unmatched. The CDR3 here is CAWSTDRGGSPLHF. CDR3 nucleotides: TGTGCCTGGAGTACCGACAGGGGGGGTTCACCCCTCCACTTT.

This clone has only one observation. The chain joins TRBV7-2 to TRBJ2-7, with a possible D match to TRBD2 (6 bases). This CDR3 has 18 residues. V lost 4 bases to trimming and J lost 1 base, with 23 bases between them. The germline V gene encodes CDR1 SGHTA and CDR2 FQGNSA. This CDR3 is CASSSGGSGLSVSYEQYF. CDR3 nucleotide sequence: TGTGCCAGCAGCTCGGGTGGATCGGGACTTAGTGTTTCCTACGAGCAGTACTTC.

This clone was recorded once. This chain uses TRBV10-1 with TRBJ2-2; TRBD2 is a possible D gene (6 bases). The CDR3 is 15 amino acids. Germline V gene sequence: CDR1 WNHNN, CDR2 SYGVQD (reference sequence). V dropped 7 bases and J dropped 0 bases, with 12 bases sitting between them. The CDR3, as DNA: TGCGCCAGCACTAGTGGGACTTCGAACACCGGGGAGCTGTTTTTT. Encoded protein: CASTSGTSNTGELFF.